This TCR beta chain was documented in a study of T-cell memory formation after mild COVID-19. TCRdb re-analysed the 5' RACE reads in MiXCR, keeping a single row per CDR3 protein. This table holds about 260,000 distinct CDR3 sequences, 16% found once. This clonotype was detected a few times. Germline assignment: CDR1 DFQATT and CDR2 SNEGSKA (reference sequence). With 5 bases clipped from V and 4 bases from J, the junction kept 3 bases outside the gene matches. There are 12 residues in the CDR3. The receptor comes from a man younger than 35 who had mild COVID-19 (a few samples of this study predate the infection). Cell type and time point are not known. Material for sequencing was PBMCs or a T cell subset sorted from them (not recorded which). This chain uses TRBV20-1 with TRBJ2-5; 8 bases fit TRBD1. The CDR3 loop is CSALDRAETQYF. The CDR3 bases are TGCAGTGCTCTGGACAGGGCAGAGACCCAGTACTTC.